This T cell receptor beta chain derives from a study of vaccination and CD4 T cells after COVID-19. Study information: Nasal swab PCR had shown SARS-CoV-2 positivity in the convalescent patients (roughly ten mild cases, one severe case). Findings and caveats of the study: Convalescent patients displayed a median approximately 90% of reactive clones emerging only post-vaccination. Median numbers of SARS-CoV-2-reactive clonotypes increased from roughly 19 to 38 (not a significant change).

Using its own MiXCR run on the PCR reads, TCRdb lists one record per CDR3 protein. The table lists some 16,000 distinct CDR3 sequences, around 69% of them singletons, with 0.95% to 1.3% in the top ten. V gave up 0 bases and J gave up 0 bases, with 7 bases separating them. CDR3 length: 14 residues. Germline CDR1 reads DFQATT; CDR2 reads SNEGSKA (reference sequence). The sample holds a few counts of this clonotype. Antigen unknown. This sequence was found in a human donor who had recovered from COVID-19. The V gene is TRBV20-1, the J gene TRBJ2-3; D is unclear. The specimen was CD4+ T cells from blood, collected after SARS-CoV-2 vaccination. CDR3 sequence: CSARDPRSTDTQYF. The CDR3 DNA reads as TGCAGTGCTAGAGATCCCAGGAGCACAGATACGCAGTATTTT.